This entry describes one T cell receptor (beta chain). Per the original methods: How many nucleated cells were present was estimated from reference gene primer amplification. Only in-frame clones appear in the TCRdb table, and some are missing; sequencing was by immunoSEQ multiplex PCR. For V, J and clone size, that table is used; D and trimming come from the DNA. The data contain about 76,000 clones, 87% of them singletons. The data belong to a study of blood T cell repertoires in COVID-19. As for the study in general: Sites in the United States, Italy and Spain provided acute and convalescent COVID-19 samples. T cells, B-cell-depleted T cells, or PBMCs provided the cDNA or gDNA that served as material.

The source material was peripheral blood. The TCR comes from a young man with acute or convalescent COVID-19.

The CDR3 DNA reads TGCGCCAGCAGACGGACAGGGGGTATGTACACTGAAGCTTTCTTT. Translation: CASRRTGGMYTEAFF. The V gene is TRBV4-1, the J gene TRBJ1-1; 10 bases align to TRBD1. After removal of 6 bases from V and 3 bases from J, the junction contained 7 bases not matched to a gene. The CDR3 sequence is 15 residues long. Germline V lookup: CDR1 MGHRA, CDR2 YSYEKL.